This TCR beta chain stems from a study of blood T cell repertoires in COVID-19 (TCRdb year 2020). For context, the study as a whole: The collaborator samples originated in the United States, Italy and Spain and spanned the acute and convalescent phases of COVID-19. The material from the prospective study consisted of cDNA or gDNA derived from T cells, B-cell-depleted T cells, or PBMCs. The repertoires were released in a freely available public database meant as a resource for research on the immune response to SARS-CoV-2. The sample metadata nearly always contained a de-identified subject ID, COVID-19 status, age in years and sex. Subjects who had been exposed to COVID-19, were actively infected with it, or had recovered from it provided the deeply sampled blood TCRbeta repertoires that made up the dataset. The samples were drawn from two sources: the first 160 participants of the ongoing ImmuneRACE study, and 1,000 to 1,500 subjects contributed by 6 global collaborators. Where available, HLA class I and class II types were obtained from metadata supplied by the sample provider rather than from assay-based typing.

Via the germline V gene (reference sequence), CDR1 is SEHNR and CDR2 FQNEAQ. The CDR3 sequence holds 17 residues, the cysteine and phenylalanine included. The DNA shown is the 51-base CDR3, in frame from base 1. V lost 3 bases and J lost 6 bases; the stretch between them is 20 bases long. Note on this clone: This clone's antigen is unknown. Within one base of it there is no much larger clone, and no base qualities were kept.

Each collaborating institution followed its own protocols to collect whole blood in K2EDTA tubes. For TCRbeta analysis, collaborator samples were shipped as frozen whole blood, as isolated PBMCs, or as DNA extracted from either sample type. The study at large found these results: The quantity of clinical and demographic metadata differed by source and by participant and was supplied without curation.

TCRbeta CDR3 regions were amplified from genomic DNA by means of the immunoSEQ Assay, a bias-controlled multiplex PCR. The published analysis was carried out like this. Within the assay, amplification of reference gene primers was used to estimate how many nucleated cells each sample contained. To quantify the absolute abundance of each unique TCRbeta CDR3 rearrangement, sequence reads were collapsed and filtered. For each sample, productive Simpson clonality was calculated by taking the square root of Simpson's diversity index across productive rearrangements. Imported from immuneACCESS, the table was reduced by TCRdb to in-frame sequences with V and J called. These copies leave out some clones; in studies compared against another copy, an unresolved V gene accounts for under half, and the cause of the remainder is not known. V and J calls and clone size are as listed in that table; D and trimming were resolved from the DNA. In this sample the table shows 50,000 to 75,000 clones, roughly 82% of which occur a single time. The ten largest clones represent roughly 4.8% of the sample.

This sequence was found in a human donor in a cohort sampled during active COVID-19. The chain is assembled from TRBV7-9 and TRBJ2-2; TRBD2 is a weak D gene call, 5 bases matching. The sample taken for sequencing was peripheral blood. CDR3 loop: CASSLLPTREKPGELFF. The nucleotide sequence is TGTGCCAGCAGCTTGCTACCGACAAGGGAGAAGCCCGGGGAGCTGTTTTTT.